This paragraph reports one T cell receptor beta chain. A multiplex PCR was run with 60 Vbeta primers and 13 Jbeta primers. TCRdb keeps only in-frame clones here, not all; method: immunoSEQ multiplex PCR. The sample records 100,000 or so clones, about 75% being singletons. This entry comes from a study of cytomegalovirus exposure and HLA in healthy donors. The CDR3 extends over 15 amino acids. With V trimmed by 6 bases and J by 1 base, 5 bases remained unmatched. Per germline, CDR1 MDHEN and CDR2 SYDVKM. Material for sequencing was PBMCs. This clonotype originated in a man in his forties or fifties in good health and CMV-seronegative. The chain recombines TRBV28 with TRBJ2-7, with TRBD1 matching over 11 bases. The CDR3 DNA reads TGTGCCAGCAGAACGGACAGGGGGCGATCCTACGAGCAGTACTTC. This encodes CASRTDRGRSYEQYF.